A single sample gave rise to the 21 T cell receptor beta chains below, sequenced in a study of blood T cell repertoires in COVID-19. Profiling relied on immunoSEQ multiplex PCR, and the TCRdb table lists in-frame clones only, not all of them. Here the sample spans tens of thousands of clones, approximately 86% being singletons. Sequenced material: peripheral blood. These receptor sequences come from a woman of 80 years or more with acute or convalescent COVID-19.

The V call is TRBV11-2, the J call TRBJ1-3, with a weak D call TRBD1 (6 bases). The CDR3 has 16 residues. Trimming removed 4 bases at V and 0 bases at J, with 13 bases between. Germline V gene lookup returns CDR1 SGHAT and CDR2 FQNNGV. CDR3 nucleotide sequence: TGTGCCAGCAGCTCCCAGGGGACCCGCTCTGGAAACACCATATATTTT. It yields the protein CASSSQGTRSGNTIYF.

V is TRBV7-2 and J is TRBJ1-5; 10 bases line up with TRBD1. CDR3 length: 15 amino acids. Trimming cost V 4 bases and J 1 base; bases outside gene matches: 1. The germline V gene encodes CDR1 SGHTA and CDR2 FQGNSA. CDR3 in amino acids: CASSSGQGSNQPQHF. In nucleotides, the CDR3 is TGTGCCAGCAGCTCGGGACAGGGGAGCAATCAGCCCCAGCATTTT.

J is TRBJ2-7 and V is TRBV7-8; the match to TRBD2 covers 8 bases. Germline V gives CDR1 SGHVS, CDR2 FQNEAQ. The CDR3 has 16 residues. Trimming took 0 bases from V and 3 from J; bases not matched to a gene: 7. CDR3 region: CASSLARGGSIYEQYF. CDR3 sequence (DNA): TGTGCCAGCAGCTTAGCGCGCGGGGGGTCAATCTACGAGCAGTACTTC.

The genes are TRBV6-5 and TRBJ1-2; 9 nucleotides align to TRBD1. Germline values: CDR1 MNHEY, CDR2 SVGAGI. There are 15 residues in the CDR3. V trimming: 5 bases; J trimming: 8 bases; junction bases outside the gene matches: 12. The CDR3 spells CASSRAWTGDDGYTF. CDR3 sequence (DNA): TGTGCCAGCAGTCGGGCCTGGACAGGGGATGACGGCTACACCTTC.

This chain joins TRBV4-1 and TRBJ2-4; 10 bases align to TRBD1. V lost 1 base to trimming and J lost 2 bases; unmatched junction nucleotides: 14. The germline gives CDR1 MGHRA, CDR2 YSYEKL. The CDR3 runs to 20 residues. The chain's CDR3 is CASSQGTTPGQGGTKNIQYF. CDR3 nucleotides: TGCGCCAGCAGCCAAGGCACCACCCCCGGACAGGGGGGGACCAAAAACATTCAGTACTTC.

The chain links TRBV6-6 to TRBJ1-2; TRBD1 aligns across 10 bases. The CDR3 covers 16 residues. The V gene's germline CDR1 is MNHNY and CDR2 SVGAGI (reference sequence). V trimming: 5 bases; J trimming: 4 bases; junction bases outside the gene matches: 10. DNA of the CDR3: TGTGCCAGCAGTAACCCCTCCGGGACAGGGGCCTATGGCTACACCTTC. Protein product: CASSNPSGTGAYGYTF.

The rearrangement joins TRBV24-1 to TRBJ2-7, with 9 bases lining up with TRBD1. Germline V gene sequence: CDR1 KGHDR, CDR2 SFDVKD. The ends lost 4 bases at V and 9 bases at J; junction bases unmatched: 15. The CDR3 loop spans 16 amino acids. CDR3 in DNA: TGTGCCACCAGTGAACTAACAGGGGGCCAAGAGAGATGGCAGTACTTC. Its protein is CATSELTGGQERWQYF.

The chain carries TRBV7-9 and TRBJ2-7; 13 bases are shared with TRBD2. Germline V gene lookup returns CDR1 SEHNR and CDR2 FQNEAQ (reference sequence). V gave up 4 bases and J gave up 7 bases; unmatched junction bases: 7. There are 15 residues in the CDR3. CDR3: CASSSRVGLAGEQYF. CDR3 nucleotides: TGTGCCAGCAGCTCCCGAGTGGGACTAGCGGGGGAGCAGTACTTC.

The rearrangement joins TRBV11-3 to TRBJ1-5; no reliable D call. Per germline, CDR1 SGHNT and CDR2 YENEEA. The CDR3 covers 12 residues. Trimming cost V 0 bases and J 6 bases, with 3 bases left between them. CDR3 in amino acids: CASSLDRQPQHF. The CDR3 nucleotides are TGTGCCAGCAGCTTAGATCGTCAGCCCCAGCATTTT.

This clone showed up just a few times. The sample holds other DNA sequences that translate to the same CDR3. This chain links TRBV5-1 with TRBJ1-5; weak D call: TRBD1 (5 bases). Germline V gives CDR1 SGHRS, CDR2 YFSETQ. Trimming left V 0 bases short and J 5 bases short, with 6 bases between. The CDR3 covers 13 residues. The CDR3 reads CASSLEGYQPQHF. Here the CDR3 DNA reads TGCGCCAGCAGCTTGGAGGGGTATCAGCCCCAGCATTTT.

This chain joins TRBV2 and TRBJ1-5; possible D gene TRBD1, 6 bases. Deletions cut 7 bases from V and 0 bases from J, with 10 bases between. Germline V lookup: CDR1 SNHLY, CDR2 FYNNEI. The CDR3 sequence is 14 residues long. This CDR3 is CASMKQGSNQPQHF. As DNA, the CDR3 is TGTGCCAGCATGAAACAGGGTAGCAATCAGCCCCAGCATTTT.

The chain joins TRBV5-4 to TRBJ1-3; tentative D call: TRBD1 (6 bases). V was shortened by 4 bases and J by 4 bases, with 18 bases between the two germline ends. Germline-derived CDR1 and CDR2 are SGHNT and YYREEE (reference sequence). The CDR3 extends over 16 amino acids. This CDR3 is CASSGETGKKGNTIYF. DNA of the CDR3: TGTGCCAGCAGCGGCGAAACAGGGAAGAAAGGAAACACCATATATTTT.

This clone was seen only once. The V and J genes are TRBV29-1 and TRBJ1-2, with TRBD1 as a possible D gene (6 bases). Germline values: CDR1 SQVTM, CDR2 ANQGSEA. Trimming shortened V by 2 bases and J by 0 bases, and 13 bases separated the two germline ends. The CDR3 is 15 residues long. CDR3 amino acids: CSVENRDTSNYGYTF. The CDR3, as DNA: TGCAGCGTTGAAAATCGGGACACCTCTAACTATGGCTACACCTTC.

This rearrangement joins TRBV2 to TRBJ1-3; 8 nucleotides line up with TRBD1. The germline gives CDR1 SNHLY, CDR2 FYNNEI. The V gene end was trimmed by 8 bases and the J gene end by 2 bases; junction bases not matched to a gene: 2. The length of the CDR3 is 13 residues. The CDR3 bases are TGTGCCAGCCTGACAGGGGCTGGAAACACCATATATTTT. Its protein is CASLTGAGNTIYF.

This clone was recorded only once. This chain uses TRBV7-6 with TRBJ1-1; 10 nucleotides agree with TRBD1. The CDR3 length is 16 residues. CDR1 is SGHVS and CDR2 is FNYEAQ in the germline V gene. V shed 1 base and J 2 bases; nucleotides not matched to a gene: 4. The DNA for the CDR3 is TGTGCCAGCAGCTTAGGGGACAGGGGTTATAACACTGAAGCTTTCTTT. Translation gives CASSLGDRGYNTEAFF.

This chain uses TRBV28 with TRBJ1-5; 11 bases align to TRBD1. Germline assignment: CDR1 MDHEN and CDR2 SYDVKM. The CDR3 runs to 17 residues. The junction had 11 bases not matched to a gene; V was cut back by 6 bases and J by 4 bases. CDR3: CASSPRDRGMRNQPQHF. For the CDR3, the DNA is TGTGCCAGCAGCCCCCGGGACAGGGGGATGAGGAATCAGCCCCAGCATTTT.

The chain uses TRBV9 and TRBJ2-2; D gene unclear. This CDR3 has 14 residues. V was cut by 2 bases and J by 0 bases, with 5 bases left in between. The germline V gene has CDR1 SGDLS and CDR2 YYNGEE. CDR3 residues: CASSVSANTGELFF. The CDR3 DNA follows: TGTGCCAGCAGCGTGAGTGCGAACACCGGGGAGCTGTTTTTT.

J is TRBJ2-5 and V is TRBV15, with D unclear. Germline V gives CDR1 LNHNV, CDR2 YYDKDF (reference sequence). The CDR3 is made up of 15 amino acids. Trimming removed 1 base at V and 0 bases at J, with 9 bases between. The CDR3 DNA is TGTGCCACCAGCAGAGCAGGCCATTACCAAGAGACCCAGTACTTC. It specifies CATSRAGHYQETQYF.

J is TRBJ2-7 and V is TRBV18; tentative D call: TRBD2 (6 bases). Germline values: CDR1 KGHSH, CDR2 LQKENI. The V and J ends lost 3 bases and 7 bases respectively, with 16 bases between them. The CDR3 totals 14 residues. This CDR3 is CASSPLATAQEQYF. Here the CDR3 DNA reads TGTGCCAGCTCACCTCTAGCGACTGCGCAGGAGCAGTACTTC.

This chain connects TRBV6-5 to TRBJ1-2; maybe TRBD1 (5 bases). The germline CDR1 and CDR2 sequences are MNHEY and SVGAGI. Deletions cut 6 bases from V and 2 bases from J, with 13 bases between. The CDR3 has 14 amino acids. The CDR3 bases are TGTGCCAGCAGGCCCGTGGCAGGGAACTATGGCTACACCTTC. Translating it yields CASRPVAGNYGYTF.

The chain combines TRBV3-1 (or the pseudogene TRBV3-2) with TRBJ1-2; D perhaps matches TRBD1 (5 bases). V lost 6 bases to trimming and J lost 5 bases, with 10 bases between them. The germline gives CDR1 LGHDT, CDR2 YNNKEL (reference sequence). This CDR3 has 12 amino acids. The CDR3 loop is CASSPGDYGYTF. CDR3 sequence (DNA): TGTGCCAGCAGTCCGGGGGATTATGGCTACACCTTC.